Below are 30 T cell receptor beta chains sequenced from a single sample in a study of OX40 agonist ivuxolimab in advanced cancers. Using immunoSEQ multiplex PCR, the repertoire was profiled, and TCRdb retains in-frame clones only, with some absent. The data show 50,000 to 60,000 clones, about 90% seen once. The sequences come from CD4+ or CD8+ T cells sorted from blood, collected in a trial of the OX40 agonist ivuxolimab. Receptors were obtained from an adult with an advanced solid tumor such as melanoma, head and neck, liver or kidney cancer.

This clone has more than one count but fewer than ten. The gene calls are TRBV7-8 and TRBJ2-1, with 9 bases identical to TRBD2. This CDR3 has 16 residues. After removal of 5 bases from V and 6 bases from J, the junction contained 11 bases not matched to a gene. From germline, CDR1 is SGHVS and CDR2 FQNEAQ. CDR3 in DNA: TGTGCCAGCAGCCCAATGGGGGCGGGGGGGCGCAATGAGCAGTTCTTC. Its translation is CASSPMGAGGRNEQFF.

The gene calls are TRBV6-6 and TRBJ2-3, with TRBD2 matching over 9 bases. The CDR3 consists of 15 residues. Germline V CDR1 and CDR2: MNHNY, SVGAGI (reference sequence). The junction had 0 bases not matched to a gene; V was cut back by 2 bases and J by 0 bases. The CDR3 loop is CASSYGLASTDTQYF. The CDR3 DNA follows: TGTGCCAGCAGTTACGGACTAGCGAGCACAGATACGCAGTATTTT.

This chain uses TRBV2 with TRBJ2-3, with 16 bases that match TRBD2. This CDR3 is built from 19 residues. V shed 7 bases and J 1 base; nucleotides not matched to a gene: 11. Germline CDR1 and CDR2: SNHLY and FYNNEI. The CDR3 DNA reads as TGTGCCAGCAACCCGGGACTAGCGGGAGGGCTGGGCGGCACAGATACGCAGTATTTT. Translated, it gives CASNPGLAGGLGGTDTQYF.

This clone was detected once. The chain couples TRBV20-1 to TRBJ1-2; D not resolved. V lost 6 bases and J 2 bases, leaving 7 bases between the germline ends. Germline-derived CDR1 and CDR2 are DFQATT and SNEGSKA (reference sequence). The CDR3 contains 11 residues. The CDR3 DNA is TGCAGTGCCCCGCAGAACTATGGCTACACCTTC. This translates into CSAPQNYGYTF.

Only one count was recorded for this clone. The chain couples TRBV27 to TRBJ2-6; D not resolved. The CDR3 is made up of 16 amino acids. V was cut by 2 bases and J by 0 bases, with 8 bases left in between. Germline V gene sequence: CDR1 MNHEY, CDR2 SMNVEV (reference sequence). The CDR3 reads CASSLPPGSGANVLTF. The CDR3 DNA reads as TGTGCCAGCAGTTTACCCCCCGGCTCTGGGGCCAACGTCCTGACTTTC.

The CDR3, as DNA: TGTGCCAGCAGCGTAGGTAAAGGGTTGGATAGCAATCAGCCCCAGCATTTT. This codes for CASSVGKGLDSNQPQHF. This chain joins TRBV9 and TRBJ1-5; D gene unclear. CDR1 is SGDLS and CDR2 is YYNGEE in the germline V gene. The V gene lost 0 bases and the J gene lost 0 bases, with 13 bases spanning the gap. This CDR3 has 17 amino acids.

The J gene is TRBJ1-2, the V gene TRBV2; 11 positions agree with TRBD1. Trimming cost V 4 bases and J 8 bases; bases outside gene matches: 9. The CDR3 has 15 amino acids. The germline gives CDR1 SNHLY, CDR2 FYNNEI. The chain's CDR3 is CASSADGQGAVGYTF. Here the CDR3 DNA reads TGTGCCAGCAGTGCCGACGGACAGGGGGCAGTAGGCTACACCTTC.

The rearrangement joins TRBV18 to TRBJ2-5; D unresolved. The CDR3 sequence is 14 residues long. In germline, CDR1 is KGHSH, CDR2 LQKENI. Trimming left V 3 bases short and J 1 base short, with 9 bases between. CDR3 region: CASSPGQRQETQYF. The CDR3 DNA sequence: TGTGCCAGCTCACCCGGGCAGCGCCAAGAGACCCAGTACTTC. The full variable domain, in which reference TRBV18 and TRBJ2-5 provide the parts outside the CDR3, is NAGVMQNPRHLVRRRGQEARLRCSPMKGHSHVYWYRQLPEEGLKFMVYLQKENIIDESGMPKERFSAEFPKEGPSILRIQQVVRGDSAAYFCASSPGQRQETQYFGPGTRLLVL.

This clone was observed once. V is TRBV7-6 and J is TRBJ2-7; no definite D call. This CDR3 has 14 amino acids. Trimming removed 7 bases at V and 2 bases at J, with 15 bases between. Per germline, CDR1 SGHVS and CDR2 FNYEAQ. DNA of the CDR3: TGTGCCAGCACCTCGACTGACGCCGCCTACGAGCAGTACTTC. Translation gives CASTSTDAAYEQYF.

CDR3 protein: CAWNSGPLDLQPQHF. The CDR3 bases are TGTGCCTGGAACTCGGGACCTTTGGATCTCCAGCCCCAGCATTTT. The rearrangement uses TRBV30 and TRBJ1-5, with D perhaps TRBD1 (5 bases). The V end was cut by 4 bases, the J end by 7 bases, with 20 bases between. CDR3 length equals 15 residues. Germline values: CDR1 GTSNPN, CDR2 SVGIG (reference sequence).

V gene TRBV19 combines with J gene TRBJ2-3; D may be TRBD1 (6 bases). V was shortened by 5 bases and J by 6 bases, with 12 bases between the two germline ends. Per germline, CDR1 LNHDA and CDR2 SQIVND (reference sequence). The CDR3 length is 13 residues. CDR3 sequence (DNA): TGTGCCAGTAGTGCCCCAGGGGCCGATACGCAGTATTTT. Translation: CASSAPGADTQYF. The full variable domain, with the rest looked up from reference TRBV19 and TRBJ2-3, is DGGITQSPKYLFRKEGQNVTLSCEQNLNHDAMYWYRQDPGQGLRLIYYSQIVNDFQKGDIAEGYSVSREKKESFPLTVTSAQKNPTAFYLCASSAPGADTQYFGPGTRLTVL.

The V and J genes are TRBV6-6 and TRBJ1-2, with a possible D match to TRBD1 (5 bases). The CDR3 totals 14 residues. The germline V gene encodes CDR1 MNHNY and CDR2 SVGAGI (reference sequence). Trimming took 6 bases from V and 1 from J, leaving 12 bases between them. The CDR3 protein is CASSSGTHNYGYTF. The DNA for the CDR3 is TGTGCCAGCAGCTCCGGGACGCATAACTATGGCTACACCTTC.

This clone was detected only a few times. The chain is built from TRBV14 and TRBJ1-6; TRBD1 matches 7 bases. The CDR3 loop spans 16 amino acids. With 2 bases clipped from V and 2 bases from J, the junction kept 3 bases outside the gene matches. CDR1 and CDR2 (germline): SGHDN, FVKESK. CDR3 sequence (DNA): TGTGCCAGCAGCCAACCCCAGGGGGCCTATAATTCACCCCTCCACTTT. This translates into CASSQPQGAYNSPLHF.

This clone was seen only once. The chain employs TRBV7-8 and TRBJ1-2; D perhaps matches TRBD1 (6 bases). This CDR3 spans 16 amino acids. Trimming cost V 4 bases and J 2 bases, with 17 bases left between them. Germline CDR1 SGHVS, CDR2 FQNEAQ. The CDR3 spells CASSSSRQVPNYGYTF. For the CDR3, the DNA is TGTGCCAGCAGCTCCTCAAGACAGGTCCCCAACTATGGCTACACCTTC.

The chain links TRBV5-4 to TRBJ2-1; 9 bases fit TRBD2. The CDR3 is 16 amino acids. CDR1 SGHNT and CDR2 YYREEE come from the germline V gene (reference sequence). V shed 4 bases and J 7 bases; nucleotides not matched to a gene: 12. The CDR3: CASSAQAGGIWNEQFF. The CDR3 DNA is TGTGCCAGCAGCGCACAAGCGGGAGGTATTTGGAATGAGCAGTTCTTC. Together with reference TRBV5-4 and TRBJ2-1, the CDR3 gives the full variable domain: ETGVTQSPTHLIKTRGQQVTLRCSSQSGHNTVSWYQQALGQGPQFIFQYYREEENGRGNFPPRFSGLQFPNYSSELNVNALELDDSALYLCASSAQAGGIWNEQFFGPGTRLTVL.

The chain carries TRBV28 and TRBJ1-2; D remains ambiguous. The CDR3 loop spans 12 amino acids. Trimming removed 7 bases from V and 2 bases from J, with 8 bases in between. From germline, CDR1 is MDHEN and CDR2 SYDVKM. The CDR3 DNA sequence: TGTGCCAGCAAGAATACAAACTATGGCTACACCTTC. This translates into CASKNTNYGYTF.

The chain couples TRBV6-6 to TRBJ2-7; 7 bases fit TRBD2. In germline, CDR1 is MNHNY, CDR2 SVGAGI (reference sequence). The CDR3 is made up of 14 amino acids. Trimming at V came to 11 bases and at J to 2 bases, leaving 12 bases not matched to a gene. The CDR3 DNA reads TGTGCCCTTGTTAGCGGGTGGAGGACCTACGAGCAGTACTTC. Protein: CALVSGWRTYEQYF.

The chain is built from TRBV10-2 and TRBJ2-5; the D is unclear. V was pared by 0 bases and J by 4 bases, with 3 bases between. The CDR3 is made up of 12 amino acids. CDR1 WSHSY and CDR2 SAAADI come from the germline V gene. CDR3 sequence (DNA): TGCGCCAGCAGTGAGTCGGGAGAGACCCAGTACTTC. Protein sequence: CASSESGETQYF.

The J gene is TRBJ1-2, the V gene TRBV2, with D unresolved. Trimming removed 8 bases at V and 5 bases at J, with 15 bases between. This CDR3 spans 13 amino acids. The germline gives CDR1 SNHLY, CDR2 FYNNEI. The CDR3, as DNA: TGTGCCAGCGAGGGCTTACCGGGGTATGGCTACACCTTC. Translated, it gives CASEGLPGYGYTF.

The chain combines TRBV4-2 with TRBJ2-1; 10 bases align to TRBD1. The germline V gene has CDR1 LGHNA and CDR2 YNFKEQ. The CDR3 totals 15 residues. The V segment lost 7 bases and the J segment 9 bases; nucleotides outside the gene matches: 12. CDR3 region: CASNPRQGAFAEQFF. CDR3 coding DNA: TGTGCCAGCAACCCACGACAGGGGGCTTTCGCTGAGCAGTTCTTC.

CDR3 DNA sequence: TGTGCCAGTAGTGGGACAGGGGGGAATCAGCCCCAGCATTTT. The encoded protein is CASSGTGGNQPQHF. The rearrangement uses TRBV19 and TRBJ1-5, with 11 bases matching TRBD1. This CDR3 is built from 14 residues. Germline lookup yields CDR1 LNHDA and CDR2 SQIVND (reference sequence). V lost 5 bases, J lost 4 bases, and 1 base stayed unmatched.

J is TRBJ2-3 and V is TRBV27; possible D gene TRBD2, 6 bases. The V end lost 8 bases, the J end lost 4 bases, and 13 bases lay between the germline ends. Per the germline V gene, CDR1 is MNHEY and CDR2 is SMNVEV (reference sequence). CDR3 length equals 13 residues. The CDR3 region has the DNA TGTGCCAGCGGGACTCAGATACCAGATACGCAGTATTTT. Protein: CASGTQIPDTQYF.

The sample holds one count of this clone. This sequence joins TRBV7-3 and TRBJ2-2; TRBD1 matches at 12 bases. Germline loops: CDR1 SGHTA, CDR2 FQGTGA. V gave up 2 bases and J gave up 6 bases; unmatched junction bases: 22. The CDR3 consists of 22 residues. This chain's CDR3 is CASSLSNNLGQGAGKSSGELFF. In DNA, the CDR3 is TGTGCCAGCAGCTTATCAAACAACTTGGGACAGGGGGCAGGGAAATCATCCGGGGAGCTGTTTTTT.

The chain carries TRBV6-1 and TRBJ2-2; unclear D gene. V was trimmed by 2 bases and J by 3 bases, leaving 4 bases between them. This CDR3 contains 13 residues. From germline, CDR1 is MNHNS and CDR2 SASEGT. This CDR3 is CASSESHTGELFF. Written as DNA, the CDR3 is TGTGCCAGCAGTGAATCCCACACCGGGGAGCTGTTTTTT.

This chain joins TRBV19 and TRBJ2-1, with D possibly being TRBD1 (5 bases). Germline-derived CDR1 and CDR2 are LNHDA and SQIVND (reference sequence). Trimming took 5 bases from V and 12 from J, leaving 17 bases between them. There are 13 residues in the CDR3. The CDR3, as DNA: TGTGCCAGTAGTCCCACGTTACCCACAGGGCAGTTCTTC. Its translation is CASSPTLPTGQFF.

This chain connects TRBV7-3 to TRBJ2-1, with 7 bases fitting TRBD1. After removal of 5 bases from V and 10 bases from J, the junction contained 14 bases not matched to a gene. Germline V gene data show CDR1 as SGHTA and CDR2 as FQGTGA. There are 15 residues in the CDR3. The CDR3 reads CASSTMGQNTPEQFF. The CDR3 DNA reads TGTGCCAGCAGCACCATGGGACAGAACACCCCAGAGCAGTTCTTC.

Here the CDR3 reads CASKTRGFEDSPLHF. CDR3 sequence (DNA): TGTGCCAGCAAAACCCGGGGCTTTGAGGATTCACCCCTCCACTTT. V and J are TRBV6-5 and TRBJ1-6; a weak D match, TRBD1 (5 bases). The germline V and J ends were trimmed by 7 bases and 8 bases, with 18 bases remaining between them. Germline CDR1 reads MNHEY; CDR2 reads SVGAGI. This CDR3 region has 15 residues.

This rearrangement joins TRBV2 to TRBJ1-1; 7 bases align to TRBD1. This CDR3 has 13 residues. CDR1 SNHLY and CDR2 FYNNEI come from the germline V gene. Unmatched junction bases numbered 5, after V lost 4 bases and J lost 6 bases. In nucleotides, the CDR3 is TGTGCCAGCAGTGGTAGACAGGGCGCTGAAGCTTTCTTT. Translation: CASSGRQGAEAFF.

CDR3 DNA sequence: TGTGCCAGCAGCGAAGCTGCCGGGACAGCAATTCATTTT. As protein: CASSEAAGTAIHF. The genes are TRBV9 and TRBJ1-5, with TRBD1 matching over 7 bases. Germline values: CDR1 SGDLS, CDR2 YYNGEE. This CDR3 comprises 13 residues. V trimming: 3 bases; J trimming: 16 bases; junction bases outside the gene matches: 13.

The CDR3 is CASSIREKIEQFF. The CDR3 bases are TGTGCCAGTAGTATACGGGAGAAAATCGAGCAGTTCTTC. The gene calls are TRBV19 and TRBJ2-1; a weak D match, TRBD2 (6 bases). V lost 2 bases, J lost 10 bases, and 12 bases lay in between. CDR3 length: 13 residues. Germline V gives CDR1 LNHDA, CDR2 SQIVND (reference sequence).